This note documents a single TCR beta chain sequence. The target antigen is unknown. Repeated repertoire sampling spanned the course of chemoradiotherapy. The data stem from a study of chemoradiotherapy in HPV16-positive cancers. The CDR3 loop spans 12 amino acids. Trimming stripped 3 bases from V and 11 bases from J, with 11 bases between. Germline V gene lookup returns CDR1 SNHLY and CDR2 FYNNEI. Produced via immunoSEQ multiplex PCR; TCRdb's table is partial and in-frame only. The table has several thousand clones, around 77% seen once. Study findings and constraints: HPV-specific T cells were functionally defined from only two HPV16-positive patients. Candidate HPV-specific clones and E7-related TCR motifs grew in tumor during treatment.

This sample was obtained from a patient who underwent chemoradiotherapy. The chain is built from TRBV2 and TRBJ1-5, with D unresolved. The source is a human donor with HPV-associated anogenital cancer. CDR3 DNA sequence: TGTGCCAGCAGTGAGGTTCTGACGGCCCAGCATTTT. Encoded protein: CASSEVLTAQHF.